The source of this TCR beta chain is a study of radiation and T cells in renal cell carcinoma. Measured with immunoSEQ multiplex PCR; TCRdb has only the in-frame clones, and not every one. This table has approximately 94,000 clones, roughly four fifths appearing once. With regard to this clone: Its antigen is undetermined.

Study results and limitations: From baseline, blood top tumor clonotypes peaked at 2 weeks post-radiation. Without pretreatment biopsies, baseline tumor clonotype presence was undetermined.

Specified time point: baseline pretreatment blood. Regarding treatment: 15 Gy SBRT to primary tumor, nephrectomy 4 weeks later. After SBRT, blood was collected at 2 and 4 weeks, plus baseline. The tumor was a clear cell renal cell carcinoma. Sample: blood, taken from a patient whose treatment included radiotherapy and nephrectomy. This clonotype was sampled from a man in his 60s with renal cell carcinoma.

CDR3 in DNA: TGTGCCAGCAATCCTAGGGGGCGAGAGAACACCTACGAGCAGTACTTC. As protein: CASNPRGRENTYEQYF. The chain uses TRBV27 and TRBJ2-7; TRBD1 matches at 7 bases. This CDR3 spans 16 amino acids. In germline, CDR1 is MNHEY, CDR2 SMNVEV (reference sequence). Trimming took 7 bases from V and 2 from J; bases not matched to a gene: 14.